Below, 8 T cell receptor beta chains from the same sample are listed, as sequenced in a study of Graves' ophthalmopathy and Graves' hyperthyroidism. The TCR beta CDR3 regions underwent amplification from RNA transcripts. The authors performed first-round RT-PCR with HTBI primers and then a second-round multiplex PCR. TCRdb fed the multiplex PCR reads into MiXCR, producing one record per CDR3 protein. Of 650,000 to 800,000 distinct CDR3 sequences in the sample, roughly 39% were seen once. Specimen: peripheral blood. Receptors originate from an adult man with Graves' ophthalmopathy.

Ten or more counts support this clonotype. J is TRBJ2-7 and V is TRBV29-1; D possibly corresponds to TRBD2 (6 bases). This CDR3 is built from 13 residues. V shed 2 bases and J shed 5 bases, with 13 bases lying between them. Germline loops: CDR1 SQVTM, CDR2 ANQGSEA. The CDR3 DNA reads TGCAGCGTTGAAATCCGGGAGCGGGACGAGCAGTACTTC. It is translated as CSVEIRERDEQYF.

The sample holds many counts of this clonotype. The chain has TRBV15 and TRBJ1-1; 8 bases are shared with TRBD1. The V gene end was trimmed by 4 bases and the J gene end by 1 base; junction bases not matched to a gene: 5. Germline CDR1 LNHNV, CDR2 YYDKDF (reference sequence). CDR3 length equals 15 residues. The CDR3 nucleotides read TGTGCCACCAGCAAGGACAGGGATGGGAACACTGAAGCTTTCTTT. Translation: CATSKDRDGNTEAFF.

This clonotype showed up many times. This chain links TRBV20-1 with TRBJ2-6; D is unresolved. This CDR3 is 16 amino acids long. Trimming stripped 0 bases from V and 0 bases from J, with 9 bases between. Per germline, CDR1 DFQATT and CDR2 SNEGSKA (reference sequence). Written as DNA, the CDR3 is TGCAGTGCTAGAGATGGGCAGTTCTCTGGGGCCAACGTCCTGACTTTC. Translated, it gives CSARDGQFSGANVLTF.

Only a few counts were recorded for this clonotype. The DNA for the CDR3 is TGTGCCAGCAGCCCAGGGACAGGTTCAAACACTGAAGCTTTCTTT. It is translated as CASSPGTGSNTEAFF. V gene TRBV9 combines with J gene TRBJ1-1; 8 bases fit TRBD1. Germline CDR1 and CDR2: SGDLS and YYNGEE. The V segment lost 4 bases and the J segment 2 bases; nucleotides outside the gene matches: 7. CDR3 length: 15 residues. Together with reference TRBV9 and TRBJ1-1, the CDR3 gives the full variable domain: DSGVTQTPKHLITATGQRVTLRCSPRSGDLSVYWYQQSLDQGLQFLIQYYNGEERAKGNILERFSAQQFPDLHSELNLSSLELGDSALYFCASSPGTGSNTEAFFGQGTRLTVV.

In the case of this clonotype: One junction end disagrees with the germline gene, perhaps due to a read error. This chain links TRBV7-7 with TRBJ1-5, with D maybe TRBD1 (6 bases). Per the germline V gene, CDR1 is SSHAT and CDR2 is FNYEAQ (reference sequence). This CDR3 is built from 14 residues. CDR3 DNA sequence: TGTGCTAGCAGCTTAGACAGCGGGGGGGCCAATGAGCATTTT. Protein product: CASSLDSGGANEHF. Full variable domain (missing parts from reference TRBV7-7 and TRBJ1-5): GAGVSQSPRYKVTKRGQDVTLRCDPISSHATLYWYQQALGQGPEFLTYFNYEAQPDKSGLPSDRFSAERPEGSISTLTIQRTEQRDSAMYRCASSLDSGGANEHFGDGTRLSIL.

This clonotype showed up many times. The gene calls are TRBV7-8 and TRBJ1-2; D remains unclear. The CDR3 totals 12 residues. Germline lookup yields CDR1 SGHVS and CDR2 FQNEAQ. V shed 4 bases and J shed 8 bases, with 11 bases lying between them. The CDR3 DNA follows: TGTGCCAGCAGCTCGCAGTTCCGGGGCTACACCTTC. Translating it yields CASSSQFRGYTF.

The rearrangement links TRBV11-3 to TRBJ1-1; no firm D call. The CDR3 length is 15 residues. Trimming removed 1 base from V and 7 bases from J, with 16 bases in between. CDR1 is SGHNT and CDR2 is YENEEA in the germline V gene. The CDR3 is CASSLGAGSRHEAFF. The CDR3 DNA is TGTGCCAGCAGCTTAGGGGCAGGCTCCCGTCATGAAGCTTTCTTT.

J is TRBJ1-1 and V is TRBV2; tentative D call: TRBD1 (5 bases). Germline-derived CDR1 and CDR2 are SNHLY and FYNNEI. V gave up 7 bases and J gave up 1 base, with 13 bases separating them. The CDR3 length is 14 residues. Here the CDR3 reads CASIRGWKNTEAFF. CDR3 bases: TGTGCCAGCATTCGGGGGTGGAAGAACACTGAAGCTTTCTTT.